Below, 9 T cell receptor beta chains from the same sample are listed, as sequenced in a study of cytomegalovirus exposure and HLA in healthy donors listed by TCRdb under 2017. Receptor amplification or capture employed the immunoSEQ multiplex PCR assay. A mixture of 60 forward primers for TCR Vbeta segments and 13 reverse primers for TCR Jbeta segments was used in the multiplex PCR. TCRdb's version of the immuneACCESS table is confined to in-frame rearrangements and falls short of the full clone set. An unresolved V gene accounts for under half of the shortfall where checked; the remainder is of unknown origin. The sample data list around 190,000 clones, and around 80% of these were observed just once. Around 6% of the sample lies in the top ten. Sequences were obtained from PBMCs. These receptors were collected from a man aged 40-49 years in good health and CMV-seronegative.

This clone was detected once. The CDR3 DNA reads TGTGCCAGCAGTTACGTGGGCGCAGATACGCAGTATTTT. As protein: CASSYVGADTQYF. This sequence joins TRBV6-6 and TRBJ2-3; D not certain. CDR1 and CDR2 from the germline V gene are MNHNY and SVGAGI (reference sequence). There are 13 residues in the CDR3. Trimming left V 2 bases short and J 4 bases short, with 7 bases between.

The J gene is TRBJ1-5, the V gene TRBV9, with a tentative D call TRBD1 (5 bases). This CDR3 is built from 15 residues. V lost 2 bases, J lost 5 bases, and 14 bases lay in between. Per germline, CDR1 SGDLS and CDR2 YYNGEE. CDR3: CASSVGPRADQPQHF. Written as DNA, the CDR3 is TGTGCCAGCAGCGTTGGTCCCAGGGCCGATCAGCCCCAGCATTTT.

The rearrangement uses TRBV19 and TRBJ2-5; no firm D call. The closer fit of TRBJ2-7 to the DNA end suggests the J call may be wrong. The CDR3 runs to 13 residues. Germline V gives CDR1 LNHDA, CDR2 SQIVND (reference sequence). The CDR3 is CASSLESDYEQYF. The CDR3, as DNA: TGTGCCAGTAGTCTCGAGAGTGATTACGAGCAGTACTTC.

V is TRBV6-6 and J is TRBJ2-1, with a possible D match to TRBD2 (6 bases). Trimming left V 2 bases short and J 3 bases short, with 8 bases between. The germline CDR1 and CDR2 sequences are MNHNY and SVGAGI (reference sequence). The CDR3 has 14 amino acids. In DNA form, the CDR3 reads TGTGCCAGCAGTTACACGGACTACTACAATGAGCAGTTCTTC. Protein product: CASSYTDYYNEQFF.

This chain links TRBV23-1 with TRBJ2-1; no reliable D call. TRBV23-1 is an ORF; its function is uncertain. Trimming left V 0 bases short and J 9 bases short, with 12 bases between. The CDR3 contains 14 residues. The CDR3 region is CASSQSNRSPEQFF. As DNA, the CDR3 is TGCGCCAGCAGTCAATCTAACCGGAGCCCTGAGCAGTTCTTC.

This chain uses TRBV11-3 with TRBJ2-1; 9 bases map to TRBD2. Germline V CDR1 and CDR2: SGHNT, YENEEA. CDR3 length: 15 amino acids. The junction had 6 bases not matched to a gene; V was cut back by 6 bases and J by 3 bases. The CDR3 loop is CASSRTSGLYNEQFF. In DNA, the CDR3 is TGTGCCAGCAGTCGAACTAGCGGGCTCTACAATGAGCAGTTCTTC. Using reference TRBV11-3 and TRBJ2-1 for the parts outside the CDR3, the full variable domain is EAGVVQSPRYKIIEKKQPVAFWCNPISGHNTLYWYLQNLGQGPELLIRYENEEAVDDSQLPKDRFSAERLKGVDSTLKIQPAELGDSAVYLCASSRTSGLYNEQFFGPGTRLTVL.

The rearrangement joins TRBV27 to TRBJ2-5, with 12 bases fitting TRBD2. The CDR3 extends over 14 amino acids. Trimming cost V 6 bases and J 7 bases; bases outside gene matches: 6. The V gene's germline CDR1 is MNHEY and CDR2 SMNVEV (reference sequence). This CDR3 reads CASSSLAGGGTQYF. For the CDR3, the DNA is TGTGCCAGCAGCTCACTAGCGGGGGGAGGGACCCAGTACTTC.

The chain is built from TRBV19 and TRBJ2-1; D unresolved. Germline CDR1 reads LNHDA; CDR2 reads SQIVND (reference sequence). V was trimmed by 4 bases and J by 2 bases, leaving 12 bases between them. The CDR3 spans 15 residues. The CDR3 DNA reads as TGTGCCAGTAGTAGTGCAGTAACGACCTACAATGAGCAGTTCTTC. Translation gives CASSSAVTTYNEQFF.

The rearrangement links TRBV11-2 to TRBJ1-6, with TRBD1 matching 8 bases. V was clipped by 6 bases and J by 7 bases; unmatched bases: 8. CDR1 is SGHAT and CDR2 is FQNNGV in the germline V gene. The CDR3 length is 15 residues. The CDR3 protein is CASSYLRDRNSPLHF. The CDR3 DNA sequence: TGTGCCAGCAGTTATCTCCGGGACAGGAATTCACCCCTCCACTTT.